This paragraph reports one TCR beta chain. This sample was taken from a study of blood T cell repertoires in COVID-19. Only in-frame clones appear in the TCRdb table, and some are missing; sequencing was by immunoSEQ multiplex PCR. In the table there are 95,000 to 120,000 clones, about 88% of which are singletons. The CDR3 has 15 residues. Germline V lookup: CDR1 LGHNA, CDR2 YNFKEQ. V shed 2 bases and J 5 bases; nucleotides not matched to a gene: 7. The rearrangement joins TRBV4-2 to TRBJ2-3; 7 bases agree with TRBD2. Material for sequencing was peripheral blood. This clonotype originated in a woman between 65 and 79 years old who had recovered from COVID-19. CDR3 sequence reads: CASSQWGGPGDTQYF. CDR3 in DNA: TGTGCCAGCAGCCAATGGGGAGGGCCCGGAGATACGCAGTATTTT.